The T cell receptor beta chain under discussion was sequenced for a study of Ad26.COV2.S vaccination and SARS-CoV-2 variants. Overall study results and limits: Recipients of vaccine and of placebo showed similar breadth of their non-spike TCR repertoires. Among vaccine recipients, spike-specific TCR breadth exceeded that of placebo recipients.

Some clones are missing from TCRdb's copy, which holds only in-frame ones; the method was immunoSEQ multiplex PCR. This table has some 240,000 clones, around 88% appearing once. Remarks on this clone: Its antigen is not known.

The CDR3 extends over 13 amino acids. Germline V gene data show CDR1 as SQVTM and CDR2 as ANQGSEA. V was shortened by 2 bases and J by 5 bases, with 12 bases between the two germline ends. The treatment was: 15 to 20 received Ad26.COV2.S at low or high dose, single or two shots; about 5 received placebo; per-sample allocation not given. Collection of the samples took place on day 63 after the first injection of vaccine or placebo. V is TRBV29-1 and J is TRBJ2-5, with a possible D match to TRBD2 (5 bases). This TCR came from a person aged 18-65 years who received the Ad26.COV2.S COVID-19 vaccine or a placebo. The sequenced sample was peripheral blood, obtained in a trial of Ad26.COV2.S vaccine versus placebo. Written as DNA, the CDR3 is TGCAGCGTTGAAAACGGCCCGGGGGAGACCCAGTACTTC. It translates to CSVENGPGETQYF. Based on the CDR3 plus reference TRBV29-1 and TRBJ2-5, the full variable domain is SAVISQKPSRDICQRGTSLTIQCQVDSQVTMMFWYRQQPGQSLTLIATANQGSEATYESGFVIDKFPISRPNLTFSTLTVSNMSPEDSSIYLCSVENGPGETQYFGPGTRLLVL.